This T cell receptor beta chain was sequenced during a study of T cells in Graves' hyperthyroidism and ophthalmopathy. Each patient was aged 18 to 65 and had newly diagnosed hyperthyroidism of under 2 months' duration. Diagnostic assessment was based on clinical symptoms, serum thyroxine and TRAb, thyroid ultrasound and orbital computed tomography. This clonotype was recorded a few times. It was RNA transcripts that yielded the amplified TCR beta CDR3 regions. HTBI primers were used for first-round RT-PCR of the TCR CDR3. TCRdb recomputed calls from the multiplex PCR reads with MiXCR, one row per CDR3 protein. The sample holds approximately 740,000 distinct CDR3 sequences, approximately 14% seen once. The V and J ends lost 3 bases and 1 base, in that order; junction bases with no gene match: 8. This CDR3 is 18 amino acids long. Germline CDR1 MGHRA, CDR2 YSYEKL.

Specimen: blood. The origin of this receptor is a woman aged 18 to 35 with Graves' hyperthyroidism. V is TRBV4-1 and J is TRBJ2-2; 10 bases match TRBD1. The CDR3 spells CASSHPGTGEGNTGELFF. Written as DNA, the CDR3 is TGCGCCAGCAGCCACCCCGGGACAGGGGAAGGGAACACCGGGGAGCTGTTTTTT.